This T cell receptor beta chain originates from a study of T cell changes during pregnancy in multiple sclerosis. The junction had 14 bases not matched to a gene; V was cut back by 8 bases and J by 2 bases. Germline lookup yields CDR1 SGHAT and CDR2 FQNNGV. This CDR3 spans 17 amino acids. This table comes from immunoSEQ multiplex PCR, and its TCRdb copy is limited to in-frame clones, with some not included. The top ten hold approximately 1% of the sample, which has roughly 47,000 clones, roughly 87% seen once. This sample comprised CD4+ T cells from peripheral blood mononuclear cells, obtained after pregnancy. The chain has TRBV11-2 and TRBJ2-1, with 8 bases identical to TRBD2. This TCR came from a female donor with multiple sclerosis, enrolled in a pregnancy study. CDR3 nucleotides: TGTGCCAGCCGCGCCGGGTTGGCGGGGGGCACCTACAATGAGCAGTTCTTC. Amino acid sequence: CASRAGLAGGTYNEQFF.